This T cell receptor (beta chain) was retrieved from a study of long-term antiretroviral therapy in people with HIV. Researchers ran immunoSEQ v3.0 at survey level. TCRdb keeps only in-frame clones here, not all; method: immunoSEQ multiplex PCR. Of under 25,000 clones listed, roughly three quarters are singletons. A minimum of one pre-ART and two post-ART PBMC samples existed for each donor. The germline CDR1 and CDR2 sequences are LNHNV and YYDKDF (reference sequence). This CDR3 has 15 amino acids. The germline V and J ends were trimmed by 0 bases and 0 bases, with 8 bases remaining between them. The source material was unsorted PBMCs, sampled 0.5 years after starting antiretroviral therapy. This chain connects TRBV15 to TRBJ1-1; tentative D call: TRBD1 (5 bases). The source is a woman aged 40 to 49 with HIV. The CDR3 DNA sequence: TGTGCCACCAGCAGAGAAAAGGGGATGAACACTGAAGCTTTCTTT. Translation: CATSREKGMNTEAFF.